This TCR beta chain was recovered during a study of blood T cells in healthy people across ages. PCR was performed a second time for roughly 7 to 11 cycles using a sample-barcoded 5' primer and a J-beta primer mix. Every molecule of cDNA carried a tag from a template-switch adaptor with 12 random nucleotides. TCRdb called the 5' RACE reads again in MiXCR, with one record for every CDR3 protein. This repertoire shows approximately 670,000 distinct CDR3 sequences, 40% to 45% found once; its top ten account for about 30%. V lost 4 bases and J 1 base, leaving 10 bases between the germline ends. This CDR3 has 13 amino acids. From germline, CDR1 is DFQATT and CDR2 SNEGSKA (reference sequence). Researchers collected ten milliliters of peripheral blood from every single donor.

The sequencing sample was made of blood. The chain couples TRBV20-1 to TRBJ1-1; the D gene is possibly TRBD1 (5 bases). This clonotype originated in a man older than 75 in good health. In nucleotides, the CDR3 is TGCAGTGCTACCCTTGGGGGGAACACTGAAGCTTTCTTT. Translation: CSATLGGNTEAFF.